This T cell receptor beta chain was identified during a study of identical twins. This clonotype was observed a few times. V was clipped by 3 bases and J by 6 bases; unmatched bases: 1. The CDR3 is 13 amino acids. Germline V CDR1 and CDR2: PRHDT, FYEKMQ (reference sequence). TCRdb itself ran the 5' RACE reads through MiXCR, one entry per CDR3 protein. The table lists about 190,000 distinct CDR3 sequences, approximately 15% of them singletons. This sample was also put to use in a study of T cells expressing NK-cell markers.

The sequenced material came from CD8+ T cells sorted from blood. The sequence came from a woman in her late teens or twenties in good health. The chain uses TRBV13 and TRBJ2-1; TRBD2 aligns across 8 bases. CDR3 nucleotides: TGTGCCAGCAGCTTCGGGACTAGCAATGAGCAGTTCTTC. Translation gives CASSFGTSNEQFF.